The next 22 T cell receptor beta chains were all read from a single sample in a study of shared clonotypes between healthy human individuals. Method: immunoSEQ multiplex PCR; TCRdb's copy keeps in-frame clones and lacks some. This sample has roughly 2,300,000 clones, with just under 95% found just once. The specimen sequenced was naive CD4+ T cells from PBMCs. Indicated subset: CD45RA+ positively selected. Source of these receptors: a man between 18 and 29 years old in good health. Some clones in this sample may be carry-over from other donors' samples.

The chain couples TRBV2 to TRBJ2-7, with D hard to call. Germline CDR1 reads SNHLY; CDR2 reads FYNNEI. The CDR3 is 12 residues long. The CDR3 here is CATQKNLHEQYF. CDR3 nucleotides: TGTGCGACCCAAAAAAACCTCCACGAGCAGTACTTC.

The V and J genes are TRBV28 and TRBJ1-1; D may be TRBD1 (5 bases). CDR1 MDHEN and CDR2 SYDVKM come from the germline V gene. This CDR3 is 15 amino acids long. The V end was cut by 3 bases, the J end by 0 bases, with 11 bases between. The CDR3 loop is CASSFFGGMNTEAFF. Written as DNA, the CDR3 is TGTGCCAGCAGTTTTTTTGGGGGAATGAACACTGAAGCTTTCTTT.

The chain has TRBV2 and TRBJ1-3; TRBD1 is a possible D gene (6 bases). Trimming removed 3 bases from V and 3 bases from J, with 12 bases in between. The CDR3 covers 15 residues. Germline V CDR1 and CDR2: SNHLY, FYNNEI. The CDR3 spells CASSDRGVIGNTIYF. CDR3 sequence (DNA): TGTGCCAGCAGTGACAGGGGCGTTATTGGAAACACCATATATTTT.

CDR3 sequence reads: CAIRARDGSYEQYF. In DNA, the CDR3 is TGTGCCATCAGGGCGCGGGACGGGTCCTACGAGCAGTACTTC. This chain joins TRBV10-3 and TRBJ2-7; possible D gene TRBD2, 6 bases. Germline values: CDR1 ENHRY, CDR2 SYGVKD. The CDR3 runs to 14 residues. Trimming removed 6 bases at V and 1 base at J, with 13 bases between.

This CDR3 is CASSKRDGYTF. The CDR3 DNA reads as TGTGCCAGCAGCAAGAGGGATGGCTACACCTTC. J is TRBJ1-2 and V is TRBV21-1. TRBV21-1 is a pseudogene segment. CDR3 length: 11 amino acids.

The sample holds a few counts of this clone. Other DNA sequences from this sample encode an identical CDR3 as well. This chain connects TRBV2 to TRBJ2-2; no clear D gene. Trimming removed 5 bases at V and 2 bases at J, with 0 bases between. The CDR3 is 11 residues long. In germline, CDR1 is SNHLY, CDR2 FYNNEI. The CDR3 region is CASSNTGELFF. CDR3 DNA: TGTGCCAGCAGTAACACCGGGGAGCTGTTTTTT.

The CDR3 DNA follows: TGTGCCAGCAGAGCCCCCGGACAGGGGGCGGACAAAAACATTCAGTACTTC. Translation gives CASRAPGQGADKNIQYF. The chain employs TRBV28 and TRBJ2-4; 11 nucleotides align to TRBD1. The V and J ends lost 6 bases and 3 bases, in that order; junction bases with no gene match: 10. Germline loops: CDR1 MDHEN, CDR2 SYDVKM. This CDR3 is built from 17 residues.

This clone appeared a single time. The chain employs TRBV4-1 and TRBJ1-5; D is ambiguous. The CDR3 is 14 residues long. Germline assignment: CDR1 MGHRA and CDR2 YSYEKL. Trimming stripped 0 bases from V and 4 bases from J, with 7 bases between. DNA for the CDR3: TGCGCCAGCAGCCAAGATTTTACTAATCAGCCCCAGCATTTT. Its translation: CASSQDFTNQPQHF.

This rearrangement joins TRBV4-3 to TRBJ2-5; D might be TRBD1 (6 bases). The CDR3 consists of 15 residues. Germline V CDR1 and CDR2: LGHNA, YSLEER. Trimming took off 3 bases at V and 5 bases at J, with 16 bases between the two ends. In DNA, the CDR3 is TGCGCCAGCAGCCAGGAGACAGGCCATGCGGAGACCCAGTACTTC. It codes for CASSQETGHAETQYF.

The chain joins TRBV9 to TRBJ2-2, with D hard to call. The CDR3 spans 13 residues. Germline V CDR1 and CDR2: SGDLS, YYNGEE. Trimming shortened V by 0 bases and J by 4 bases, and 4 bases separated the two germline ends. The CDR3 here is CASSVAITGELFF. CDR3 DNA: TGTGCCAGCAGCGTAGCAATCACCGGGGAGCTGTTTTTT.

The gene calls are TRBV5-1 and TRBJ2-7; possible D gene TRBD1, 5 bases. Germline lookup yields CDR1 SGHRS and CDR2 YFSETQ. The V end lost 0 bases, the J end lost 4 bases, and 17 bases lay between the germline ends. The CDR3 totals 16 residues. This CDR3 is CASSLDKGARPYEQYF. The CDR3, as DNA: TGCGCCAGCAGCTTGGATAAAGGGGCGCGACCGTACGAGCAGTACTTC.

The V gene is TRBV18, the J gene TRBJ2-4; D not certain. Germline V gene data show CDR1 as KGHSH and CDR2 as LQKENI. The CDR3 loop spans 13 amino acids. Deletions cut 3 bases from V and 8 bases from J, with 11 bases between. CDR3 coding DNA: TGTGCCAGCTCACCTATGGCCTTGGACATTCAGTACTTC. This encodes CASSPMALDIQYF.

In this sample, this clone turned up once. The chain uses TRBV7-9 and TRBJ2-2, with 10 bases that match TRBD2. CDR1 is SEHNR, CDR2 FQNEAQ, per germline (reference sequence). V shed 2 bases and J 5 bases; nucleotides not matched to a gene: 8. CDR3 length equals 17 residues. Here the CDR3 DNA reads TGTGCCAGCAGCTTACTTTTAAGCGGGAGGGGGACCGGGGAGCTGTTTTTT. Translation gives CASSLLLSGRGTGELFF.

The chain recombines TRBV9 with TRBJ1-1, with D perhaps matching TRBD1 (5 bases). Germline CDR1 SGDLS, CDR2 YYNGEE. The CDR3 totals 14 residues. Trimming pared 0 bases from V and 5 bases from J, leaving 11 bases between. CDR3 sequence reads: CASSVGGQITEAFF. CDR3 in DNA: TGTGCCAGCAGCGTAGGAGGACAAATTACTGAAGCTTTCTTT.

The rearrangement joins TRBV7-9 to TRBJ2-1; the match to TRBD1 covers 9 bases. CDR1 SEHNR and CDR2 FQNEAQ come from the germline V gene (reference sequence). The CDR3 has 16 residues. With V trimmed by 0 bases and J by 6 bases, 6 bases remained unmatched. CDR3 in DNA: TGTGCCAGCAGCTTAGCGACAGGGGGAGGGAGCAATGAGCAGTTCTTC. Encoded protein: CASSLATGGGSNEQFF.

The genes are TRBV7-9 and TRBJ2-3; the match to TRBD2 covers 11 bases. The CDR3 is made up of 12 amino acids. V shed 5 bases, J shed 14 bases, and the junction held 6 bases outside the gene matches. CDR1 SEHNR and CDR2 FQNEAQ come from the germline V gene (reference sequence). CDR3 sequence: CASSALAGAPYF. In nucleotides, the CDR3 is TGTGCCAGCAGCGCACTAGCGGGAGCCCCGTATTTT. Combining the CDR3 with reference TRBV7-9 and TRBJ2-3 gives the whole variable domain DTGVSQNPRHKITKRGQNVTFRCDPISEHNRLYWYRQTLGQGPEFLTYFQNEAQLEKSRLLSDRFSAERPKGSFSTLEIQRTEQGDSAMYLCASSALAGAPYFGPGTRLTVL.

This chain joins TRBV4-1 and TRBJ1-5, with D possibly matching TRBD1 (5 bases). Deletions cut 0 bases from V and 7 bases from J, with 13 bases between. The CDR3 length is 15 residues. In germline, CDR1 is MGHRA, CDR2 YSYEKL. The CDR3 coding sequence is TGCGCCAGCAGCCAAGACGGGAGGGGTTTCCAGCCCCAGCATTTT. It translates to CASSQDGRGFQPQHF.

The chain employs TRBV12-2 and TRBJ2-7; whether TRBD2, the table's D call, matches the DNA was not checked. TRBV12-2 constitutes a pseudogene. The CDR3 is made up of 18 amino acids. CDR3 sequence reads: CASRSVVAGVWDSYEQYF. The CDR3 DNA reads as TGTGCAAGTCGCTCAGTAGTAGCGGGAGTTTGGGACTCCTACGAGCAGTACTTC.

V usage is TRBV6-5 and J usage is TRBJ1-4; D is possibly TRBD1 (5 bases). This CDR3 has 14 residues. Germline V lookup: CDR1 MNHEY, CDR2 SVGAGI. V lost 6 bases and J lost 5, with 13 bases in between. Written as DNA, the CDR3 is TGTGCCAGCAGAAGGGACGGGGCCAATGAAAAACTGTTTTTT. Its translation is CASRRDGANEKLFF.

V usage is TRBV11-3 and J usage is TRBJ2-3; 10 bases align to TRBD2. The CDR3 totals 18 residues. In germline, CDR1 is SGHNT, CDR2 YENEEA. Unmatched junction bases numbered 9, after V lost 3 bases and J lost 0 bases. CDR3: CASSLGGLAAASTDTQYF. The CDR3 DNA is TGTGCCAGCAGCTTGGGCGGACTAGCGGCTGCTAGCACAGATACGCAGTATTTT. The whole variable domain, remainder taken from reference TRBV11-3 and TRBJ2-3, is EAGVVQSPRYKIIEKKQPVAFWCNPISGHNTLYWYLQNLGQGPELLIRYENEEAVDDSQLPKDRFSAERLKGVDSTLKIQPAELGDSAVYLCASSLGGLAAASTDTQYFGPGTRLTVL.

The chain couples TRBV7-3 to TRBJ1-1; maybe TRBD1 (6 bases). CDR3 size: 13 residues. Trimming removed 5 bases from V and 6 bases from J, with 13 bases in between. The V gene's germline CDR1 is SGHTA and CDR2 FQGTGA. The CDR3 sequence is CASSLTQGAEAFF. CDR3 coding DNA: TGTGCCAGCAGCCTCACACAGGGAGCTGAAGCTTTCTTT.

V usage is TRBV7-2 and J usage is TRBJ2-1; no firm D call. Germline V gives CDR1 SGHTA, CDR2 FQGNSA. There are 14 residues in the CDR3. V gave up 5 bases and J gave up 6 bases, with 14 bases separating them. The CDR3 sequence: CASSRISPGNEQFF. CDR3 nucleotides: TGTGCCAGCAGCCGAATATCCCCCGGCAATGAGCAGTTCTTC. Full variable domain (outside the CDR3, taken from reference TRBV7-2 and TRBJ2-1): GAGVSQSPSNKVTEKGKDVELRCDPISGHTALYWYRQSLGQGLEFLIYFQGNSAPDKSGLPSDRFSAERTGGSVSTLTIQRTQQEDSAVYLCASSRISPGNEQFFGPGTRLTVL.